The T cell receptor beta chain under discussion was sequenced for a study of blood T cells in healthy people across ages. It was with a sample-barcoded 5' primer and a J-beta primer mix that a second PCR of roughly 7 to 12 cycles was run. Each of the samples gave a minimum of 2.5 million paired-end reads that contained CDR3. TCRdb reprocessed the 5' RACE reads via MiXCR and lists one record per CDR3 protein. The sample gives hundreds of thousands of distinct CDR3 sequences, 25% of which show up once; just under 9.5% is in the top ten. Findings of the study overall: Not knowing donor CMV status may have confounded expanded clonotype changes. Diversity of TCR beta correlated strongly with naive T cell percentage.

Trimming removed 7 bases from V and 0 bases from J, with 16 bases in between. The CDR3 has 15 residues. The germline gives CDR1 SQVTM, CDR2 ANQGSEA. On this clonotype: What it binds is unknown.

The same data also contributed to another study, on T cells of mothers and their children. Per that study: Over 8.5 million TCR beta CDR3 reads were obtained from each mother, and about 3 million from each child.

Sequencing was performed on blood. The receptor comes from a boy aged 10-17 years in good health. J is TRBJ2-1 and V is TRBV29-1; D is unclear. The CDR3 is CSAVIIKSSYNEQFF. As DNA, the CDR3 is TGCAGCGCTGTAATAATCAAGAGCTCCTACAATGAGCAGTTCTTC.